The 13 T cell receptor beta chains below were found in one sample sequenced in a study of T-cell reconstitution after alpha-beta-depleted transplantation in children. Molecular barcoding with unique molecular identifiers was used for the TCRbeta library. One entry per CDR3 protein, called by TCRdb with MiXCR from the PCR reads. The sample lists around 440,000 distinct CDR3 sequences, roughly 15% seen once, with around 28% in the top ten. Material: PBMCs, mostly from graft donor cells, obtained 360 days after TCRalphabeta/CD19-depleted stem cell transplant. These receptors were taken from a boy under two years old who had a stem cell transplant for Wiskott-Aldrich syndrome, so the T cells may come from the graft donor.

The table lists this clonotype with a few counts. This sequence joins TRBV12-3 or TRBV12-4 and TRBJ2-3; 12 nucleotides align to TRBD2. The CDR3 length is 16 residues. V was pared by 6 bases and J by 2 bases, with 6 bases of the junction left unmatched. The CDR3 loop is CASRNGTSGFTDTQYF. In nucleotides, the CDR3 is TGTGCCAGCAGGAATGGGACTAGCGGGTTCACAGATACGCAGTATTTT.

This sequence joins TRBV6-2 or TRBV6-3 and TRBJ2-1; weak D call: TRBD2 (6 bases). The CDR3 extends over 12 amino acids. V was trimmed by 2 bases and J by 9 bases, leaving 8 bases between them. Germline CDR1 and CDR2: MNHEY and SVGEGT. The CDR3 loop is CASSYGGAEQFF. The CDR3 bases are TGTGCCAGCAGTTACGGCGGGGCTGAGCAGTTCTTC.

In this sample, this clonotype turned up a few times. J is TRBJ2-1 and V is TRBV7-9; 11 bases agree with TRBD1. Losses at the gene ends were 4 bases for V and 7 bases for J; bases not matched to a gene: 6. Germline lookup yields CDR1 SEHNR and CDR2 FQNEAQ (reference sequence). The CDR3 is made up of 15 amino acids. This CDR3 is CASSSDRGLRNEQFF. The CDR3 nucleotides are TGTGCCAGCAGCTCGGACAGGGGGCTAAGGAATGAGCAGTTCTTC.

This chain connects TRBV5-1 to TRBJ2-2, with 8 bases matching TRBD2. The germline V gene has CDR1 SGHRS and CDR2 YFSETQ. This CDR3 is built from 17 residues. V was pared by 8 bases and J by 0 bases, with 12 bases of the junction left unmatched. The CDR3 region has the DNA TGCGCCAGAGAGCGGGAGCGATTTTTGGCGAACACCGGGGAGCTGTTTTTT. Translating gives CARERERFLANTGELFF.

This clonotype was seen a handful of times. The chain employs TRBV24-1 and TRBJ2-3, with D hard to call. The germline gives CDR1 KGHDR, CDR2 SFDVKD. The V and J ends lost 6 bases and 8 bases respectively, with 17 bases between them. CDR3 size: 14 residues. The CDR3, as DNA: TGTGCCACCAGTAAAGGAGCGTCTGCCCCTACGCAGTATTTT. Translation: CATSKGASAPTQYF.

This clonotype turned up a few times. The chain combines TRBV6-1 with TRBJ2-3; 7 nucleotides match TRBD2. The germline V gene has CDR1 MNHNS and CDR2 SASEGT. V gave up 6 bases and J gave up 5 bases; unmatched junction bases: 11. The CDR3 covers 15 residues. For the CDR3, the DNA is TGTGCCAGCAGAAAGGTGGCGGGAGATAAAGATACGCAGTATTTT. Translation: CASRKVAGDKDTQYF.

As to this clonotype: An end of the junction differs from the germline gene, which may be a read error. The chain has TRBV7-6 and TRBJ2-5; no clear D. CDR1 and CDR2 (germline): SGHVS, FNYEAQ. The length of the CDR3 is 11 residues. The CDR3: CDSSSTETQYF. CDR3 DNA: TGTGACAGCAGCTCCACAGAGACCCAGTACTTC.

This clonotype was counted between two and nine times. The chain links TRBV4-1 to TRBJ2-1; 9 bases are a match to TRBD2. The ends lost 0 bases at V and 6 bases at J; junction bases unmatched: 6. From germline, CDR1 is MGHRA and CDR2 YSYEKL. The CDR3 is 16 residues long. As DNA, the CDR3 is TGCGCCAGCAGCCAAGATGGGACTAGCAGCTTCAATGAGCAGTTCTTC. Protein: CASSQDGTSSFNEQFF.

This clonotype has only a few counts. The chain couples TRBV12-3 or TRBV12-4 to TRBJ2-7, with 8 nucleotides matching TRBD1. V shed 6 bases, J shed 3 bases, and the junction held 10 bases outside the gene matches. The CDR3 sequence is 15 residues long. The CDR3 loop reads CASRPRQGRFYEQYF. The CDR3 DNA reads TGTGCCAGCAGACCTCGACAGGGGAGGTTCTACGAGCAGTACTTC.

This clonotype was recorded at least ten times. V is TRBV10-1 and J is TRBJ2-1; D not resolved. Germline CDR1 reads WNHNN; CDR2 reads SYGVQD (reference sequence). There are 12 residues in the CDR3. The ends were cut back, 6 bases at V and 1 base at J, with 4 bases in the middle. The CDR3 loop is CASSDSYNEQFF. For the CDR3, the DNA is TGCGCCAGCAGCGATTCCTACAATGAGCAGTTCTTC.

This clonotype appeared many times. V gene TRBV6-2 or TRBV6-3 combines with J gene TRBJ2-2; possible D gene TRBD2, 5 bases. Germline V lookup: CDR1 MNHEY, CDR2 SVGEGT. CDR3 length: 13 residues. The V gene lost 6 bases and the J gene lost 3 bases, with 8 bases spanning the gap. CDR3 residues: CASRTLDTGELFF. DNA for the CDR3: TGTGCCAGCAGAACACTAGACACCGGGGAGCTGTTTTTT.

This rearrangement joins TRBV21-1 to TRBJ2-7; the table's D call of TRBD1 was not tested on the DNA. TRBV21-1 is noted as a pseudogene. The length of the CDR3 is 17 residues. CDR3 loop: CASSKSASGARTYEQYF. The DNA of the CDR3 is TGTGCCAGCAGCAAAAGCGCGTCAGGGGCGAGAACCTACGAGCAGTACTTC.

The chain couples TRBV9 to TRBJ2-1; D is uncertain. The CDR3 has 11 residues. V was shortened by 3 bases and J by 5 bases, with 3 bases between the two germline ends. Germline lookup yields CDR1 SGDLS and CDR2 YYNGEE. CDR3 DNA sequence: TGTGCCAGCAGCGCCAACAATGAGCAGTTCTTC. Translating it yields CASSANNEQFF.